This TCR beta chain came from a study of identical twins. Whole-study results and caveats: The study based its conclusions on cross-sectional statistical analysis and did not follow the same donors. Low generation probability was overrepresented in out-of-frame alpha sequences shared by twins. Invariant cells of the MAIT and iNKT types might have partly distorted the zero-insertion analyses. High-abundance cord blood beta clonotypes had fewer insertions; memory repertoires showed none.

TCRdb re-called the 5' RACE reads with MiXCR, one entry per CDR3 protein. The table includes a few hundred thousand distinct CDR3 sequences, 9% to 10% detected once. About this clonotype: Antigen specificity is unknown.

These records were also assigned to another study, of yellow fever vaccine responses in identical twins.

The TCR originated in a woman aged 18-29 years in good health. The sequencing input was PBMCs.

The CDR3 DNA sequence: TGCAGCGTGGTGTCCGGGACAAAGTCCTACGAGCAGTACTTC. Translating it yields CSVVSGTKSYEQYF. The chain joins TRBV29-1 to TRBJ2-7; the D gene is possibly TRBD1 (6 bases). CDR1 and CDR2 (germline): SQVTM, ANQGSEA. There are 14 residues in the CDR3. V was cut by 6 bases and J by 1 base, with 16 bases left in between.